This TCR beta chain was identified during a study of blood T cell repertoires in COVID-19. Whole-study context: Sources were T cells, B-cell-depleted T cells, or PBMCs; the material itself was cDNA or gDNA.

Trimming took 5 bases from V and 12 from J, leaving 14 bases between them. This CDR3 is 12 amino acids long. CDR1 and CDR2 from the germline V gene are MNHEY and SVGEGT. The authors' processing: Reference gene primers were amplified, and this amplification served to estimate nucleated cell counts. The method was immunoSEQ multiplex PCR; TCRdb's version includes in-frame clones alone and lacks a portion of them. V and J calls plus clone size are reproduced from that table; the DNA served to infer D and trimming. The sample lists 90,000 to 110,000 clones, about 87% occurring once. The rearrangement uses TRBV6-2 or TRBV6-3 and TRBJ2-1; TRBD2 is a possible D gene (6 bases). The sequence was collected from a human donor in a cohort sampled during active COVID-19. What was sequenced was peripheral blood. This CDR3 is CASSRDGGRQFF. CDR3 DNA sequence: TGTGCCAGCAGTCGGGACGGGGGACGGCAGTTCTTC.